The 7 T cell receptor beta chains in this list originate from one sample, sequenced in a study of T cells in tuberculosis. Cells were sorted from thawed PBMC rested overnight and stained with GMM-loaded CD1B tetramer, viability dye and anti-CD3. The CD1B tetramers carried C32 glucose monomycolate purified from Rhodococcus equi. Assay: immunoSEQ multiplex PCR; the TCRdb copy retains only in-frame clones and omits some. This table has approximately 59,000 clones, 81% appearing once. Sequencing was carried out using CD1b-GMM tetramer-negative cells sorted from PBMCs. The receptors were gathered from an adult woman with latent tuberculosis.

Comments on this clone: Other DNA sequences within the sample encode an identical CDR3. The chain has TRBV7-9 and TRBJ1-1; weak D call: TRBD1 (5 bases). The CDR3 totals 15 residues. The V and J ends lost 5 bases and 0 bases respectively, with 13 bases between them. The germline V gene has CDR1 SEHNR and CDR2 FQNEAQ (reference sequence). The CDR3 bases are TGTGCCAGCAGCCCTAGAGACAGACTGAACACTGAAGCTTTCTTT. Protein sequence: CASSPRDRLNTEAFF.

Here the CDR3 reads CASSSPRGRQGAGDTQYF. DNA for the CDR3: TGTGCCAGCAGCTCACCACGAGGTAGACAGGGGGCAGGAGATACGCAGTATTTT. This chain connects TRBV7-2 to TRBJ2-3, with TRBD1 matching 10 bases. The CDR3 consists of 18 residues. V shed 4 bases, J shed 5 bases, and the junction held 15 bases outside the gene matches. Germline values: CDR1 SGHTA, CDR2 FQGNSA.

J is TRBJ2-1 and V is TRBV5-4; D uncertain. V gave up 2 bases and J gave up 1 base, with 10 bases separating them. The CDR3 spans 15 residues. In germline, CDR1 is SGHNT, CDR2 YYREEE (reference sequence). CDR3 region: CASSFLSGSYNEQFF. CDR3 nucleotide sequence: TGTGCCAGCAGCTTCCTTTCGGGTTCCTACAATGAGCAGTTCTTC.

The V gene is TRBV11-2, the J gene TRBJ1-2, with D maybe TRBD1 (5 bases). CDR3 length: 13 residues. Germline V gives CDR1 SGHAT, CDR2 FQNNGV. Trimming pared 4 bases from V and 7 bases from J, leaving 13 bases between. The CDR3 region is CASSSQGKVGYTF. CDR3 bases: TGTGCCAGCAGCTCTCAGGGAAAAGTTGGCTACACCTTC.

This chain uses TRBV29-1 with TRBJ2-2, with D possibly being TRBD1 (6 bases). Trimming shortened V by 7 bases and J by 2 bases, and 14 bases separated the two germline ends. The CDR3 runs 14 residues. Germline V CDR1 and CDR2: SQVTM, ANQGSEA. For the CDR3, the DNA is TGCAGCGGGGGGCCGGGGAGCAACACCGGGGAGCTGTTTTTT. Protein sequence: CSGGPGSNTGELFF.

The chain couples TRBV5-4 to TRBJ2-7; 11 bases line up with TRBD2. Per germline, CDR1 SGHNT and CDR2 YYREEE (reference sequence). The CDR3 has 15 residues. V trimming: 4 bases; J trimming: 5 bases; junction bases outside the gene matches: 8. The CDR3 here is CASSPVAGGSHEQYF. For the CDR3, the DNA is TGTGCCAGCAGCCCGGTAGCGGGGGGGAGTCACGAGCAGTACTTC.

The CDR3 loop is CASSPGGDRVGELFF. CDR3 coding DNA: TGTGCCAGCAGCCCCGGCGGGGACAGGGTCGGGGAGCTGTTTTTT. The chain employs TRBV9 and TRBJ2-2; 9 bases align to TRBD1. Germline V gene lookup returns CDR1 SGDLS and CDR2 YYNGEE. This CDR3 comprises 15 residues. V lost 4 bases to trimming and J lost 7 bases; unmatched junction nucleotides: 8.